The clone carrying this T cell receptor (beta chain) occurred a few times. This sample is part of a study of Ad26.COV2.S vaccination and SARS-CoV-2 variants. Clones were read by immunoSEQ multiplex PCR, and TCRdb kept only the in-frame ones, dropping some. The sample carries around 450,000 clones, roughly 90% recorded once. Treatment of the sample: 15 to 20 received Ad26.COV2.S at low or high dose, single or two shots; about 5 received placebo; per-sample allocation not given. Each sample was drawn 63 days after the first injection (of vaccine or placebo). The ends lost 5 bases at V and 2 bases at J; junction bases unmatched: 4. CDR3 length: 15 residues. Germline V lookup: CDR1 SGHAT, CDR2 FQNNGV.

The V gene is TRBV11-2, the J gene TRBJ2-1; 9 nucleotides align to TRBD2. Sequences were derived from peripheral blood, sampled in a trial of Ad26.COV2.S vaccine versus placebo. This clonotype originated in a person between 18 and 65 years old who received the Ad26.COV2.S COVID-19 vaccine or a placebo. Written as DNA, the CDR3 is TGTGCCAGCAGCGACCGACTAGCGGCCTACAATGAGCAGTTCTTC. Translation gives CASSDRLAAYNEQFF.